These T cell receptor beta chains were read from a single sample in a study of CXCR3-negative and CXCR3-positive naive CD8 T cells. TCRdb re-called the 5' RACE reads, yielding one record per CDR3 amino acid sequence without DNA. Recorded here are about 98,000 distinct CDR3 sequences; the top ten clones represent approximately 1.1%. Material: naive CXCR3+ CD8+ T cells from blood. The origin of the receptors is a human donor in good health. Some clones in this sample may be carry-over from other donors' samples. Both conserved end residues are part of each CDR3.

TRBJ2-7 | TRBV12-3/TRBV12-4 | CASSLGLAVYEQYF
TRBJ2-3 | TRBV3-1 | CASSQDIAGGSTDTQYF
TRBJ2-1 | TRBV28 | CASSLFRGGNNERFF
TRBJ2-1 | TRBV13 | CASSQQRGYNEQFF
TRBJ2-3 | TRBV27 | CASSRQGGDTQYF
TRBJ2-5 | TRBV6-5 | CASSYSMLGRETQYF
TRBJ2-1 | TRBV25-1 | CASSHLGLLFF
TRBJ2-7 | TRBV12-3/TRBV12-4 | CASSLRVYAYEQYF
TRBJ2-5 | TRBV29-1 | CSVNTGGTQYF
TRBJ1-1 | TRBV3-1 | CASSHTWTGAGNTEAFF
TRBJ1-1 | TRBV10-3 | CAISGTGTGGTEAFF
TRBJ2-5 | TRBV11-3 | CASSLRLEETQYF
TRBJ2-1 | TRBV29-1 | CSVLGFGQESYNEQFF
TRBJ2-7 | TRBV20-1 | CSASPGTGDSYEQYF
TRBJ2-2 | TRBV29-1 | CSVCSPGELFF
TRBJ2-3 | TRBV12-3/TRBV12-4 | CASSLGTSGGATDTQYF
TRBJ2-7 | TRBV7-9 | CASSLVGLFYEQYF
TRBJ2-5 | TRBV29-1 | CSVDRLAGEETQYF
TRBJ2-1 | TRBV7-9 | CASSLFVVSGGQFF
TRBJ2-2 | TRBV11-2 | CASSRLGGVGSSGELFF
TRBJ2-1 | TRBV18 | CASSPYDRGAYNDQFF
TRBJ2-7 | TRBV21-1 | CASSTEDRDFYEQYF
TRBJ2-1 | TRBV5-1 | CASSLEANWDYPYNEQFF
TRBJ2-7 | TRBV29-1 | CSVAYRGTAYEQYF
TRBJ2-7 | TRBV7-3 | CASSLTPLGQGAVSEQYF
TRBJ2-2 | TRBV6-5 | CASSYGQGGELFF
TRBJ2-1 | TRBV7-3 | CASSQRVGPYNEQFF
TRBJ1-1 | TRBV19 | CASSTSGTPEGYTEAFF
TRBJ2-7 | TRBV29-1 | CSVRHSDGEQYF
TRBJ2-5 | TRBV29-1 | CSVEDPRGREETQYF
TRBJ1-1 | TRBV7-9 | CASSLTELTNTEAFF
TRBJ2-1 | TRBV20-1 | CSAQDRHGDEQFF
TRBJ2-7 | TRBV12-3/TRBV12-4 | CASSLGTGVGEQYF
TRBJ2-7 | TRBV6-6 | CASSYSFYYEQYF
TRBJ1-1 | TRBV7-2 | CASSLASGNEAFF
TRBJ2-7 | TRBV15 | CATRRDDAYEQYF
TRBJ1-4 | TRBV7-9 | CASSLVGTNEKLFF
TRBJ2-1 | TRBV5-6 | CASSLPLNNEQFF
TRBJ1-6 | TRBV7-9 | CASSLASQGRRPLHF
TRBJ2-7 | TRBV13 | CASSSGDSYEQYF
TRBJ2-7 | TRBV27 | CASSLGPAEIYEQYF
TRBJ2-7 | TRBV7-9 | CASSFPESSYEQYF
TRBJ2-3 | TRBV7-2 | CASPAAGPIFPDTQYF